A selection of T cell receptor beta chains follows, all from one sample in a study of metastatic and nonmetastatic thyroid tumors. From the PCR reads, TCRdb re-called clones with MiXCR. The sample lists tens of thousands of clones, 16% occurring once. Material for sequencing was blood. These receptors were taken from a female donor with papillary thyroid cancer or a benign thyroid nodule (not recorded which). Some clones in this sample may be carry-over from other donors' samples. CDR3s include the opening cysteine and the closing phenylalanine or tryptophan. A D gene is named only where the DNA matches it firmly. For some rows the clone size is stated as once, few or many, or as a class when expanded; others skip it.

15 | - | TRBJ1-1 | - | TRBV19 | TGTGCCAGTAGTGATAACACAGGGTGGGACACTGAAGCTTTCTTT | CASSDNTGWDTEAFF
16 | many | TRBJ2-4 | TRBD1 | TRBV28 | TGTGCCAGCAGTTCCCGGGACAGCGTAGCCAAAAACATTCAGTACTTC | CASSSRDSVAKNIQYF
15 | many | TRBJ2-1 | TRBD2 | TRBV6-4 | TGTGCCAGCAGTGACTCTAGCGGGAGCTACAATGAGCAGTTCTTC | CASSDSSGSYNEQFF
14 | - | TRBJ1-1 | - | TRBV6-1 | TGTGCCAGCATTCCGGGACCTCAGAACACTGAAGCTTTCTTT | CASIPGPQNTEAFF
15 | - | TRBJ1-2 | TRBD1 | TRBV30 | TGTGCCTGGAGTGCAACCGGGACAGGGGGCTTTGGCTACACCTTC | CAWSATGTGGFGYTF
12 | many | TRBJ2-5 | - | TRBV14 | TGTGCCAGCAGCCCCGGGCGACAGACCCAGTACTTC | CASSPGRQTQYF
15 | many | TRBJ2-1 | TRBD2 | TRBV29-1 | TGCAGCGTATCCGGGGGGGGGCTTTACTACAATGAGCAGTTCTTC | CSVSGGGLYYNEQFF
14 | many | TRBJ2-1 | - | TRBV2 | TGTGCCAGCAGTCCGGGGTGGCGGACCAATGAGCAGTTCTTC | CASSPGWRTNEQFF
15 | many | TRBJ2-1 | - | TRBV5-1 | TGCGCCAGCAGTTACGAAGGGGGCGGGAGGAATGAGCAGTTCTTC | CASSYEGGGRNEQFF
15 | - | TRBJ2-7 | TRBD1 | TRBV20-1 | TGCAGTGCTAGACGTTTTCCGGGACAGACTTACGAGCAGTACTTC | CSARRFPGQTYEQYF
16 | many | TRBJ2-1 | TRBD2 | TRBV5-1 | TGCGCCAGCAATAGAAACCTTTTAGCGGGACTGGATGAGCAGTTCTTC | CASNRNLLAGLDEQFF
16 | many | TRBJ2-5 | - | TRBV5-1 | TGCGCCAGCAGCTTGATCGGGGCAGGGGTGCAAGAGACCCAGTACTTC | CASSLIGAGVQETQYF
12 | many | TRBJ2-1 | - | TRBV20-1 | TGCAGTGCTAACCGGGACCACGCTGAGCAGTTCTTC | CSANRDHAEQFF
15 | few | TRBJ1-4 | TRBD1 | TRBV28 | TGTGCCAGCAGGGGACAGGGGGGTGGTCATGAAAAACTGTTTTTT | CASRGQGGGHEKLFF
15 | many | TRBJ2-3 | - | TRBV20-1 | TGCAGTGCTAGAGATCGGAGGGGTCCCAGGGATACGCAGTATTTT | CSARDRRGPRDTQYF
15 | - | TRBJ1-5 | TRBD1 | TRBV19 | TGTGCCAGTAGTATCCAGGGGGTGAGCAATCATCCCCAGCATTTT | CASSIQGVSNHPQHF